This T cell receptor (beta chain) was obtained from a study of blood T cells in healthy people across ages (dated by TCRdb to about 2015). In terms of the full investigation: In model experiments, roughly one uniquely barcoded TCR beta cDNA molecule per two T cells was captured by template switching. To track age-related changes in TCR beta repertoire diversity, the study relied on deep sequencing normalized with unique cDNA molecular identifiers. The donors were split into four age groups: young (average around 15 years), middle-aged (39), aged (over 55) and long-lived (under 90). To avoid experimental bias, donors of different ages were randomly spread across the sequencing lanes. The study analyzed two additional independent replicas of 1 million unique cDNA reads from the same blood draw for two donors, one aged 18 to 30 and one aged 80 or older. What the research found in general, with its limitations: Total diversity estimates from one million sequenced T cells were considered lower bounds and underestimates. Compared with the aged group, the long-lived group had more naive CD4+ T cells, fewer expanded clones and increased TCR diversity, suggesting age selection. The percentage of naive T cells measured by flow cytometry correlated strongly with observed TCR beta diversity. Observed TCR beta diversity per million T cells fell roughly linearly with age, and a significant reduction was already apparent by age roughly 40. Since profiling was done on bulk unsorted PBMCs, naive and antigen-experienced compartments could not be conclusively compared. Donor CMV infection status was unknown, potentially confounding age-related changes in expanded clonotypes.

The 39 donors, aged about 6 to 95 years, were systemically healthy Caucasian individuals from Russia. Each donor gave around 9.8 milliliters of peripheral blood, collected into EDTA-treated Vacutainer tubes. Ficoll-Paque density-gradient centrifugation was used to isolate PBMCs, with at least 6.5 million per sample. Trizol reagent was used to extract total RNA from the PBMCs, yielding at least 6 micrograms per sample. For every donor, an aliquot of PBMCs went through flow cytometry to measure the percentages of naive CD45RAhigh/CD27high T cells. Taken from cysteine to phenylalanine, the CDR3 has 12 residues. Only the CDR3 part of the read is kept: 36 bases, read in frame from the first base. V and J are truncated by 4 bases and 6 bases respectively, leaving an intervening sequence of 7 bases. Via the germline V gene, CDR1 is SQVTM and CDR2 ANQGSEA. Library construction relied on 5' RACE. The sequencer was an Illumina HiSeq 2500. A second PCR of roughly 7 to 11 cycles was performed with a sample-barcoded 5' primer and a J-beta primer mix. A template-switch 5' adaptor carrying 12 random nucleotides introduced a unique molecular identifier onto each TCR beta cDNA molecule. At least 2.5 million CDR3-containing paired-end reads were obtained from each sample. First-strand cDNA was synthesized from all RNA with the Mint cDNA synthesis kit, primed by a TRBC-specific oligonucleotide. Following uracil-DNA glycosylase treatment, all cDNA underwent a first 18-cycle PCR with the universal primers M1SS and BC2_uni_R. As for the original processing: For normalization, 1 million high-quality reads were randomly selected from each sample, with every read carrying a distinct molecular identifier. Reads sharing molecular identifiers were discarded rather than binned into consensus sequences. MiTCR, set to a Q25 quality threshold and the strictest error-elimination algorithm, was used for CDR3 identification, clonotype clustering and error correction. A nonparametric unseen species model using Euler transformation provided a lower-bound estimate of total TCR beta diversity. TCRdb trimmed public reads at Q25 via fastp, called clones via MiXCR and kept in-frame beta chains. Records with the same CDR3 protein are collapsed into one entry carrying the most frequent genes and DNA. These V and J calls rely on TCRdb rather than the paper's analysis. The sample profile shows hundreds of thousands of distinct CDR3 sequences; around 49% of them were found once. Under 35% of the sample rests with the top ten.

Regarding this clonotype: Its antigen remains unidentified. Base qualities are missing; no much larger clone stands one base away.

The rearranged segments are TRBV29-1 and TRBJ2-6; the D gene assignment is ambiguous. The sequencing sample was made of blood. This receptor was identified in a woman aged 55-69 years in good health. The CDR3: CSVGSVANVLTF. The DNA sequence follows: TGCAGCGTTGGCTCGGTGGCCAACGTCCTGACTTTC.